This is a list of T cell receptor beta chains from one sample in a study of blood T cells in healthy people across ages. A single record per CDR3 protein comes from TCRdb applying MiXCR to the 5' RACE reads. The table has approximately 1,000,000 distinct CDR3 sequences, less than 50% seen once. Sequenced sample: blood. The receptors here all came from a woman aged 60-75 years in good health. CDR3s include the opening cysteine and the closing phenylalanine or tryptophan. The D gene is left open where the match is weak.

>TRBV5-5|15|NA|TRBD2
CASSQGLAGWETQYF
>TRBV20-1|12|TRBJ2-4|NA
CSAHLHSELQYF
>TRBV27|15|TRBJ2-3|NA
CASSPGVSGTDTQYF
>TRBV5-1|13|TRBJ1-5|NA
CASRAGFNQPQHF
>TRBV6-6|13|NA|NA
CASSYSREGTQYF
>TRBV3-1|11|TRBJ2-1|TRBD1
CASSQTGAQFF
>TRBV20-1|14|TRBJ1-5|NA
CSASVGSGNQPQHF
>TRBV15|15|TRBJ1-2|NA
CATSRGPATVYGYTF
>TRBV4-1|16|TRBJ2-7|TRBD2
CASSQEWLAVIYEQYF
>TRBV6-6|11|TRBJ2-7|NA
CASSYFPEQYF
>TRBV10-3|13|TRBJ2-7|TRBD1
CAIRGQGFDEQYF
>TRBV5-1|14|TRBJ2-1|NA
CASSPLGFNNEQFF
>TRBV12-3/TRBV12-4|16|TRBJ2-3|TRBD1
CASSPPDRGGGNTQYF
>TRBV25-1|13|TRBJ1-1|TRBD1
CASRGDRNTEAFF
>TRBV5-1|16|TRBJ2-7|TRBD1
CASSPQQGAFAYEQYF
>TRBV30|12|TRBJ1-2|NA
CAWSVDGYGYTF
>TRBV20-1|16|TRBJ2-1|TRBD2
CSARPRGTSYQNEQFF
>TRBV7-9|14|TRBJ2-7|NA
CASGPQLMGYEQYF
>TRBV12-3/TRBV12-4|12|TRBJ2-3|NA
CASTPSTDTQYF
>TRBV15|14|TRBJ2-5|TRBD1
CATSRGTGSETQYF
>TRBV28|15|TRBJ2-4|TRBD2
CASSLTGTSGNIQYF
>TRBV28|14|TRBJ1-5|NA
CASSRQAFNQPQHF
>TRBV5-1|15|TRBJ1-4|TRBD1
CASSLPGQGALELFF
>TRBV27|16|TRBJ2-4|NA
CASSPSPSSAGNIQYF
>TRBV7-9|16|TRBJ1-5|NA
CASSLFLGRRNQPQHF
>TRBV20-1|11|TRBJ2-3|NA
CSGVGTDTQYF
>TRBV6-5|14|TRBJ1-4|NA
CASSYLGGDEKLFF
>TRBV20-1|17|TRBJ2-5|NA
CSARGGWKRTAKETQYF
>TRBV5-1|14|NA|TRBD1
CASSLGRQGSEQYF
>TRBV11-2|16|TRBJ2-2|NA
CASSPLRAGRTGELFF
>TRBV15|15|TRBJ2-2|NA
CATSIGGQNTGELFF
>TRBV7-9|14|TRBJ2-3|NA
CASSSFTSTDTQYF
>TRBV29-1|15|TRBJ2-1|NA
CSVDGAQSSYDEQFF
>TRBV4-1|15|TRBJ2-5|TRBD1
CASSHLTGARETQYF
>TRBV10-3|17|TRBJ1-4|TRBD1
CAISESRTGGAVEKLFF
>TRBV29-1|11|TRBJ1-2|TRBD1
CSVDREDGYTF
>TRBV9|19|TRBJ1-4|NA
CASSPSPGGIGDYNEKLFF
>TRBV9|15|TRBJ1-1|TRBD1
CASSERQGWGTEAFF
>TRBV27|13|TRBJ2-1|NA
CASSRTPYNEQFF
>TRBV13|17|TRBJ2-7|TRBD2
CASSLGAGGPLAYEQYF
>TRBV11-2|17|TRBJ2-1|TRBD2
CASSLVVAGGRVNEQFF
>TRBV20-1|16|TRBJ2-3|TRBD2
CSARGGEGIGTDTQYF
>TRBV24-1|16|TRBJ2-3|NA
CATSDRRDTSTDTQYF
>TRBV7-9|14|TRBJ1-2|NA
CACSLSTGPYGYTF
>TRBV20-1|15|TRBJ2-3|TRBD2
CSARRLAGSTGTQYF
>TRBV20-1|13|TRBJ2-7|TRBD2
CSAISGSSYEQYF
>TRBV21-1|13|TRBJ2-7|NA
CATLPLQGYEQYF
>TRBV9|14|TRBJ2-1|NA
CASSGGLARDEQFF
>TRBV20-1|12|TRBJ2-1|TRBD2
CSAGILSGRRFF
>TRBV29-1|12|TRBJ1-1|NA
CSVERRTFEAFF
>TRBV20-1|15|TRBJ2-7|TRBD2
CSAREAGNYHYEQYF